Following are 29 T cell receptor beta chains from one sample sequenced in a study of cytomegalovirus exposure and HLA in healthy donors. PCR amplification relied on 60 Vbeta primers (plus 13 Jbeta primers). Some clones are missing from TCRdb's copy, which holds only in-frame ones; the method was immunoSEQ multiplex PCR. Found here are hundreds of thousands of clones, around four fifths of them singletons; the top ten hold less than 3.5%. Specimen: PBMCs. These receptors came from a woman aged 60-75 years in good health and CMV-seropositive.

Remarks on this clone: One end of the junction fails to match germline, which may point to a read error. Other DNA sequences in this specimen translate into the identical CDR3. The chain is built from TRBV11-1 and TRBJ2-7; TRBD1 is a possible D gene (5 bases). Per germline, CDR1 SGHAT and CDR2 FQDESV (reference sequence). The CDR3 runs to 13 residues. As DNA, the CDR3 is TGTGCCAGCAGCGTTGGGGCGTTCCACGAGCAATACTTC. Translation gives CASSVGAFHEQYF.

The V call is TRBV28, the J call TRBJ1-5; D is possibly TRBD1 (6 bases). The CDR3 loop spans 14 amino acids. Per germline, CDR1 MDHEN and CDR2 SYDVKM. Trimming removed 5 bases from V and 9 bases from J, with 17 bases in between. The CDR3 DNA reads as TGTGCCAGCAGTCCTCCGGGACAAGGATGGCCCCAGCATTTT. Protein: CASSPPGQGWPQHF.

V gene TRBV5-1 combines with J gene TRBJ2-2, with D maybe TRBD2 (5 bases). The CDR3 sequence is 16 residues long. Germline-derived CDR1 and CDR2 are SGHRS and YFSETQ. V lost 0 bases, J lost 8 bases, and 17 bases lay in between. The CDR3 reads CASSLVSGRTQGELFF. In nucleotides, the CDR3 is TGCGCCAGCAGCTTGGTAAGCGGCAGGACGCAAGGGGAGCTGTTTTTT.

This chain links TRBV6-5 with TRBJ2-7, with D tentatively TRBD1 (6 bases). CDR1 and CDR2 (germline): MNHEY, SVGAGI. Trimming removed 2 bases from V and 3 bases from J, with 14 bases in between. The CDR3 spans 15 residues. In DNA form, the CDR3 reads TGTGCCAGCAGTTACCCCAATAGGGGGAGCTACGAGCAGTACTTC. Protein sequence: CASSYPNRGSYEQYF.

The CDR3 nucleotides read TGTGCCAGCAGCCCCCAATCTGGGAGACAAGAGACCCAGTACTTC. Protein: CASSPQSGRQETQYF. The gene calls are TRBV11-2 and TRBJ2-5, with D maybe TRBD2 (5 bases). The V end was cut by 5 bases, the J end by 2 bases, with 15 bases between. The CDR3 has 15 amino acids. Germline CDR1 SGHAT, CDR2 FQNNGV. Filled out from reference TRBV11-2 and TRBJ2-5, the complete variable domain reads EAGVAQSPRYKIIEKRQSVAFWCNPISGHATLYWYQQILGQGPKLLIQFQNNGVVDDSQLPKDRFSAERLKGVDSTLKIQPAKLEDSAVYLCASSPQSGRQETQYFGPGTRLLVL.

The chain joins TRBV9 to TRBJ1-3; a possible D gene is TRBD1 (6 bases). CDR3 size: 15 residues. Between the trimmed V and J ends, which lost 2 bases and 5 bases, there was a span of 14 bases. Germline CDR1 reads SGDLS; CDR2 reads YYNGEE. CDR3 nucleotides: TGTGCCAGCAGCGTCTCGACAGGTCGGCGAAACACCATATATTTT. As protein: CASSVSTGRRNTIYF.

The chain uses TRBV2 and TRBJ1-5, with a weak D call TRBD1 (5 bases). Trimming cost V 7 bases and J 2 bases, with 15 bases left between them. This CDR3 contains 15 residues. In germline, CDR1 is SNHLY, CDR2 FYNNEI. The CDR3 here is CASITDRAGNQPQHF. Written as DNA, the CDR3 is TGTGCCAGCATTACCGACAGAGCCGGCAATCAGCCCCAGCATTTT.

A single count supports this clone. This rearrangement joins TRBV7-2 to TRBJ2-7, with TRBD2 identical over 9 bases. This CDR3 is 18 amino acids long. With 1 base clipped from V and 2 bases from J, the junction kept 12 bases outside the gene matches. Germline values: CDR1 SGHTA, CDR2 FQGNSA. CDR3 in amino acids: CASSLGWLAGTSPYEQYF. CDR3 bases: TGTGCCAGCAGCTTAGGTTGGCTAGCGGGGACCTCACCCTACGAGCAGTACTTC.

This sequence joins TRBV7-2 and TRBJ2-7, with TRBD2 matching 12 bases. Germline lookup yields CDR1 SGHTA and CDR2 FQGNSA. This CDR3 is built from 15 residues. V trimming: 4 bases; J trimming: 4 bases; junction bases outside the gene matches: 5. The CDR3 bases are TGTGCCAGCAGCTCAAGACTAGCGGGGGATTACGAGCAGTACTTC. Its protein product is CASSSRLAGDYEQYF.

This clone was detected only once. The chain combines TRBV2 with TRBJ2-3; the D gene is possibly TRBD1 (6 bases). The CDR3 sequence is 13 residues long. CDR1 and CDR2 from the germline V gene are SNHLY and FYNNEI. V was pared by 6 bases and J by 3 bases, with 10 bases between. The CDR3 bases are TGTGCCAGCAGGGGACACGGGACAGATACGCAGTATTTT. Protein sequence: CASRGHGTDTQYF.

The chain carries TRBV29-1 and TRBJ1-5, with D possibly TRBD1 on 5 matching bases. Deletions cut 4 bases from V and 1 base from J, with 8 bases between. This CDR3 has 13 amino acids. Per germline, CDR1 SQVTM and CDR2 ANQGSEA. DNA of the CDR3: TGCAGCGTTGGCGACAGCAGCAATCAGCCCCAGCATTTT. It yields the protein CSVGDSSNQPQHF. Looking up the rest from reference TRBV29-1 and TRBJ1-5 gives the full variable domain: SAVISQKPSRDICQRGTSLTIQCQVDSQVTMMFWYRQQPGQSLTLIATANQGSEATYESGFVIDKFPISRPNLTFSTLTVSNMSPEDSSIYLCSVGDSSNQPQHFGDGTRLSIL.

The chain has TRBV28 and TRBJ2-1; perhaps TRBD1 as D (6 bases). This CDR3 is 13 amino acids long. Looked up from germline, CDR1 is MDHEN and CDR2 is SYDVKM. The V end was cut by 2 bases, the J end by 5 bases, with 7 bases between. In DNA form, the CDR3 reads TGTGCCAGCAGTTTAAGACAGGACAATGAGCAGTTCTTC. Residues: CASSLRQDNEQFF.

This clone was recorded only once. This chain connects TRBV10-3 to TRBJ1-5, with no clear D. The V gene lost 3 bases and the J gene lost 4 bases, with 13 bases spanning the gap. Germline values: CDR1 ENHRY, CDR2 SYGVKD. The length of the CDR3 is 15 residues. CDR3 DNA: TGTGCCATCAGTGACCGGGTAGGATGGAATCAGCCCCAGCATTTT. Translated, it gives CAISDRVGWNQPQHF.

A single count supports this clone. This chain links TRBV7-8 with TRBJ1-4, with 7 bases matching TRBD1. The germline V gene encodes CDR1 SGHVS and CDR2 FQNEAQ. With V trimmed by 3 bases and J by 3 bases, 7 bases remained unmatched. The CDR3 runs to 16 residues. CDR3: CASSFPDRAANEKLFF. The CDR3 DNA is TGTGCCAGCAGCTTCCCCGACAGGGCGGCTAATGAAAAACTGTTTTTT. Filled out from reference TRBV7-8 and TRBJ1-4, the complete variable domain reads GAGVSQSPRYKVAKRGQDVALRCDPISGHVSLFWYQQALGQGPEFLTYFQNEAQLDKSGLPSDRFFAERPEGSVSTLKIQRTQQEDSAVYLCASSFPDRAANEKLFFGSGTQLSVL.

The chain is built from TRBV7-9 and TRBJ2-4; weak D call: TRBD2 (6 bases). Germline CDR1 reads SEHNR; CDR2 reads FQNEAQ (reference sequence). This CDR3 is built from 14 residues. Trimming shortened V by 1 base and J by 3 bases, and 7 bases separated the two germline ends. This CDR3 is CASSLGEVKNIQYF. The CDR3 region has the DNA TGTGCCAGCAGCTTAGGGGAGGTCAAAAACATTCAGTACTTC.

V and J are TRBV10-3 and TRBJ2-1, with TRBD2 matching 11 bases. The CDR3 consists of 15 residues. The V gene's germline CDR1 is ENHRY and CDR2 SYGVKD. V shed 4 bases and J 5 bases; nucleotides not matched to a gene: 4. CDR3 sequence (DNA): TGTGCCATCAGTGGCCTAGCGGGGGGCAACAATGAGCAGTTCTTC. Its protein product is CAISGLAGGNNEQFF.

On this clone: Relative to the germline gene, one junction end is altered; a read error may explain this. The chain is built from TRBV7-6 and TRBJ2-5; D is undetermined. The CDR3 is 16 amino acids. The germline V gene has CDR1 SGHVS and CDR2 FNYEAQ. DNA for the CDR3: TGTGCCAGCAGCCCCCCGTACCACGGCCAGCAAGAGGCCCAGTACTTC. As protein: CASSPPYHGQQEAQYF. The full variable domain, completed using reference TRBV7-6 and TRBJ2-5, is GAGVSQSPRYKVTKRGQDVALRCDPISGHVSLYWYRQALGQGPEFLTYFNYEAQQDKSGLPNDRFSAERPEGSISTLTIQRTEQRDSAMYRCASSPPYHGQQEAQYFGPGTRLLVL.

The chain links TRBV5-1 to TRBJ2-1; 13 nucleotides match TRBD2. The CDR3 length is 19 residues. V shed 2 bases and J 0 bases; nucleotides not matched to a gene: 8. Germline V CDR1 and CDR2: SGHRS, YFSETQ. Here the CDR3 DNA reads TGCGCCAGCAGCTTCCCGGGACTAGCGGGGTCTAGCTCCTACAATGAGCAGTTCTTC. It codes for CASSFPGLAGSSSYNEQFF.

This clone was seen a handful of times. The V call is TRBV7-9, the J call TRBJ2-2; D is perhaps TRBD1 (6 bases). The ends were cut back, 5 bases at V and 4 bases at J, with 17 bases in the middle. This CDR3 contains 16 residues. Germline CDR1 SEHNR, CDR2 FQNEAQ (reference sequence). CDR3 amino acids: CASSLPQGTSTGELFF. CDR3 coding DNA: TGTGCCAGCAGCCTACCACAGGGAACGAGCACCGGGGAGCTGTTTTTT.

This rearrangement joins TRBV9 to TRBJ2-7, with 8 bases lining up with TRBD1. This CDR3 region has 12 residues. After removal of 5 bases from V and 6 bases from J, the junction contained 4 bases not matched to a gene. Germline CDR1 SGDLS, CDR2 YYNGEE. The CDR3: CASRGDRPEQYF. The DNA of the CDR3 is TGTGCCAGCAGAGGGGACAGGCCCGAGCAGTACTTC.

The V and J genes are TRBV12-5 and TRBJ2-5; D is ambiguous. The end of the DNA aligns better with TRBJ2-7, so the J call may be wrong. CDR3 length: 12 residues. Germline V gives CDR1 LGHNT, CDR2 FRNRAP. The CDR3 region is CASGVTAYEQYF. For the CDR3, the DNA is TGTGCTAGTGGGGTAACCGCCTACGAGCAGTACTTC.

J is TRBJ1-5 and V is TRBV19, with a possible D match to TRBD1 (6 bases). The CDR3 extends over 13 amino acids. Trimming removed 5 bases from V and 7 bases from J, with 12 bases in between. Germline CDR1 and CDR2: LNHDA and SQIVND (reference sequence). This CDR3 reads CASSPNRVQPQHF. The CDR3, as DNA: TGTGCCAGTAGTCCCAACAGGGTCCAGCCCCAGCATTTT. Together with reference TRBV19 and TRBJ1-5, the CDR3 gives the full variable domain: DGGITQSPKYLFRKEGQNVTLSCEQNLNHDAMYWYRQDPGQGLRLIYYSQIVNDFQKGDIAEGYSVSREKKESFPLTVTSAQKNPTAFYLCASSPNRVQPQHFGDGTRLSIL.

This sequence joins TRBV30 and TRBJ2-5; D is unresolved. V was cut by 2 bases and J by 1 base, with 5 bases left in between. This CDR3 is 12 amino acids long. Germline CDR1 and CDR2: GTSNPN and SVGIG (reference sequence). CDR3 sequence reads: CAWSPGQETQYF. The CDR3 DNA reads TGTGCCTGGAGTCCGGGCCAAGAGACCCAGTACTTC.

The chain recombines TRBV7-2 with TRBJ1-3; 7 bases match TRBD1. Germline V lookup: CDR1 SGHTA, CDR2 FQGNSA. This CDR3 is built from 16 residues. The V gene end was trimmed by 1 base and the J gene end by 2 bases; junction bases not matched to a gene: 5. CDR3 sequence reads: CASSLVFGTAGNTIYF. The CDR3 region has the DNA TGTGCCAGCAGCTTAGTTTTCGGGACAGCTGGAAACACCATATATTTT.

As DNA, the CDR3 is TGTTCCTTGGGGGGGAACACTGAAGCTTTCTTT. Its protein product is CSLGGNTEAFF. The rearrangement uses TRBV2 and TRBJ1-1; D is perhaps TRBD1 (5 bases). The CDR3 covers 11 residues. Germline CDR1 reads SNHLY; CDR2 reads FYNNEI.

The J gene is TRBJ2-3, the V gene TRBV10-3; tentatively, D is TRBD2 (5 bases). CDR3 size: 17 residues. Germline-derived CDR1 and CDR2 are ENHRY and SYGVKD. Between the trimmed V and J ends, which lost 0 bases and 3 bases, there was a span of 16 bases. The CDR3 here is CAISESEVTAATDTQYF. The CDR3 bases are TGTGCCATCAGTGAGTCGGAGGTAACTGCCGCAACAGATACGCAGTATTTT.

The chain couples TRBV27 to TRBJ2-7; 12 nucleotides align to TRBD2. The trim removed 6 bases at V and 2 bases at J, leaving 5 bases unmatched. CDR1 is MNHEY and CDR2 is SMNVEV in the germline V gene (reference sequence). The CDR3 length is 15 residues. DNA of the CDR3: TGTGCCAGCAGGGGACTAGCGGGCGGTACCTACGAGCAGTACTTC. This gives the protein CASRGLAGGTYEQYF.

The chain couples TRBV11-2 to TRBJ2-1, with TRBD2 matching over 9 bases. CDR1 is SGHAT and CDR2 is FQNNGV in the germline V gene. Germline trimming cut 2 bases from V and 8 bases from J; bases unmatched to any gene: 7. The CDR3 loop spans 15 amino acids. In nucleotides, the CDR3 is TGTGCCAGCAGCTTATTTGGCGGGAGGGAGGATGAGCAGTTCTTC. Protein sequence: CASSLFGGREDEQFF.

The chain has TRBV5-4 and TRBJ2-3; possible D gene TRBD1, 6 bases. Between the trimmed V and J ends, which lost 3 bases and 0 bases, there was a span of 14 bases. The CDR3 covers 16 residues. The germline gives CDR1 SGHNT, CDR2 YYREEE (reference sequence). CDR3 protein: CASSSGQLISTDTQYF. The CDR3 DNA is TGTGCCAGCAGCTCTGGACAGCTTATAAGCACAGATACGCAGTATTTT. The full variable domain, with the rest looked up from reference TRBV5-4 and TRBJ2-3, is ETGVTQSPTHLIKTRGQQVTLRCSSQSGHNTVSWYQQALGQGPQFIFQYYREEENGRGNFPPRFSGLQFPNYSSELNVNALELDDSALYLCASSSGQLISTDTQYFGPGTRLTVL.